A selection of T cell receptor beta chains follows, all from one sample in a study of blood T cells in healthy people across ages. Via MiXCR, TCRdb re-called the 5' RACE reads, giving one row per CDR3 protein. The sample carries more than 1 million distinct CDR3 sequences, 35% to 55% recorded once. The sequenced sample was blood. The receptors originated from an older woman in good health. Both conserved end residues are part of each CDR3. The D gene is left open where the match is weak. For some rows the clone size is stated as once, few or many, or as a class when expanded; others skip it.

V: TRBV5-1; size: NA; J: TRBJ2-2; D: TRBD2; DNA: TGCGCCAGCGGGGGACTAGCGGCAACCGGGGAGCTGTTTTTT; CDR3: CASGGLAATGELFF
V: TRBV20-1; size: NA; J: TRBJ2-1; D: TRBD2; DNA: TGCAGTGCTTACACGGGAGGGCCCTCCTACAATGAGCAGTTCTTC; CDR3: CSAYTGGPSYNEQFF
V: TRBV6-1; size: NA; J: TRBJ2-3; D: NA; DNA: TGTGCCAGCAGCATCAGGAACACAGATACGCAGTATTTT; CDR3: CASSIRNTDTQYF
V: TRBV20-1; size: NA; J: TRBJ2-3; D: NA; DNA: TGCAGTGCTAGGATTCGCGGGGGCACAGATACGCAGTATTTT; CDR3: CSARIRGGTDTQYF
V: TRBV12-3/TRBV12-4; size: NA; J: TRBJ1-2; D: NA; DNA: TGTGCCAGCAGTTTGGGCAGGGCCCTCCGGATCGGATATGGCTACACCTTC; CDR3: CASSLGRALRIGYGYTF
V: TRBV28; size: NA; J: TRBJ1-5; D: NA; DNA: TGTGCCAGCATCAACGCTCGGGGGGGTAGCAATCAGCCCCAGCATTTT; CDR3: CASINARGGSNQPQHF
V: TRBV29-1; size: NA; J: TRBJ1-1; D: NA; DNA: TGCAGCGTTGAAGCGGTCAGAAGCACTGAAGCTTTCTTT; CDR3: CSVEAVRSTEAFF
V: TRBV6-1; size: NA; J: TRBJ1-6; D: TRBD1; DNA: TGTGCCAGCAGTAGGGCCCGGGACAGGGATCTCTCCTATAATTCACCCCTCCACTTT; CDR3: CASSRARDRDLSYNSPLHF
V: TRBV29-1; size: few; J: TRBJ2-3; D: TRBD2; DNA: TGCAGCGTTTTATCGCGGGAGGGCCTCACGGATACGCAGTATTTT; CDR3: CSVLSREGLTDTQYF
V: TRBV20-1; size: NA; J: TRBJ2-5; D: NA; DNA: TGCAGTGCTGACCTTGGACAGACCGGGCAGTACTTC; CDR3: CSADLGQTGQYF
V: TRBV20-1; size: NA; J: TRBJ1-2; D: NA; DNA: TGCAGTGCTCAAGATGTGGCAGCCCCCCAGGACGGCTACACCTTC; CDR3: CSAQDVAAPQDGYTF
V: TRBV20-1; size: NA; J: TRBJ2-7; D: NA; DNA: TGCAGTGCTAGAGAGCGTCAGGGGTTATCCTACGAGCAGTACTTC; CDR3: CSARERQGLSYEQYF
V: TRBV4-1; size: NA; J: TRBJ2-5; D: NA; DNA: TGCGCCAGCAGCCAAGGGGGGAGAGGGAGAGAAGAGACCCAGTACTTC; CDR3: CASSQGGRGREETQYF
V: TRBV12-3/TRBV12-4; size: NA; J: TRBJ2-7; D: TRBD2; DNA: TGTGCCAGCAAACGGGGGGAGGTCTACGAGCAGTACTTC; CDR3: CASKRGEVYEQYF
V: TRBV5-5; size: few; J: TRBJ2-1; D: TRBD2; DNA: TGTGCCAGCAGCGCCAGCGGGGCCTACAATGAGCAGTTCTTC; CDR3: CASSASGAYNEQFF
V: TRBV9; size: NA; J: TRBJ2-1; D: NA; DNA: TGTGCCAGCTCGTCGAAGGGGACCCGTGGTGAGCAGTTCTTC; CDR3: CASSSKGTRGEQFF
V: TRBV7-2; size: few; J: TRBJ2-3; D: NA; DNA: TGTGCCAGCATAAAGGCTACGCAGTATTTT; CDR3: CASIKATQYF
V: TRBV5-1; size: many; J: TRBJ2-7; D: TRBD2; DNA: TGTGCCAGCAGCTTAGTAGCGGGAGGAGTCTACGAGCAGTACTTC; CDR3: CASSLVAGGVYEQYF
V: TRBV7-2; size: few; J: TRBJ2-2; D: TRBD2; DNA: TGTGCCAGCAGCTTTAGAAGCGGGATTCTGGCCGGGGAGCTGTTTTTT; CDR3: CASSFRSGILAGELFF
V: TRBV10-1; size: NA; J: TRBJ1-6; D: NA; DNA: TGCGCCAGCATTCCACCCGGGACAATCGATTCACCCCTCCACTTT; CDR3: CASIPPGTIDSPLHF
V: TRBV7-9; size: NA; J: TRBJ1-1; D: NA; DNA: TGTGCCAGCAGCTTAGGGCCAGCCACTGAAGCTTTCTTT; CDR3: CASSLGPATEAFF
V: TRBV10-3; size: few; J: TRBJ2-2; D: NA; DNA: TGTGCCTTAGGAGCGGCGAACACCGGGGAGCTGTTTTTT; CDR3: CALGAANTGELFF
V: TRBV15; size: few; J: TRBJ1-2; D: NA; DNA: TGTGCCACCAGCAGAGCGGACGGAGTCTATGGCTACACCTTC; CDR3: CATSRADGVYGYTF
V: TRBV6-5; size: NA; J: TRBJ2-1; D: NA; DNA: TGTGCCAGCAGCAATACTGGAGGGGTTATTCAAGAGACCCAGTTCTTC; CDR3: CASSNTGGVIQETQFF